These T cell receptor beta chains were read from a single sample in a study of blood T cells in healthy people across ages. MiXCR, run by TCRdb on the 5' RACE reads, gives a single entry per CDR3 protein. Among approximately 730,000 distinct CDR3 sequences listed, approximately 55% were seen once. Input material: blood. Every receptor here comes from a man older than 75 in good health. The CDR3 runs from the conserved cysteine through the conserved F or W. D genes are given only for firm matches. Clone size appears in some rows only: once, few, many, or a class for an expanded clone.

cdr3_aa	cdr3_nt	v_call	d_call	j_call	clone_size
CASSWEGTPSQPQHF	TGCGCCAGCAGCTGGGAGGGGACCCCTAGCCAGCCCCAGCATTTT	TRBV5-1	.	TRBJ1-5	.
CASSGTGANEQFF	TGCGCCAGCAGCGGGACAGGGGCCAATGAGCAGTTCTTC	TRBV5-1	TRBD1	TRBJ2-1	.
CASSLSPLRYEQYF	TGTGCCAGCAGCTTAAGCCCCCTCCGCTACGAGCAGTACTTC	TRBV7-9	.	TRBJ2-7	.
CASSSIRLTEQYF	TGTGCCAGCAGCTCCATCAGGTTAACCGAGCAGTACTTC	TRBV7-2	.	TRBJ2-7	few
CSVNTGTVSGKQYF	TGCAGCGTCAATACAGGGACGGTATCGGGCAAGCAGTACTTC	TRBV29-1	.	TRBJ2-5	.
CASSFGASGSRETQYF	TGTGCCAGCAGTTTCGGGGCTAGCGGGAGTAGGGAGACCCAGTACTTC	TRBV12-3/TRBV12-4	TRBD2	TRBJ2-5	.
CAGGAPGTGTDTQYF	TGTGCCGGAGGGGCCCCAGGGACGGGCACAGATACGCAGTATTTT	TRBV28	.	TRBJ2-3	.
CASSPGLAERYAYF	TGTGCCAGCAGTCCGGGACTAGCGGAAAGATACGCGTATTTT	TRBV6-5	TRBD2	TRBJ2-3	.
CASSQMTGGNYGYTF	TGCGCCAGCAGCCAAATGACAGGGGGTAACTATGGCTACACCTTC	TRBV4-1	TRBD1	TRBJ1-2	.
CASTRDSLPGEQYF	TGTGCCAGCACTCGGGACTCTCTGCCCGGCGAGCAGTACTTC	TRBV6-5	.	TRBJ2-7	.
CASSLDPDNEQFF	TGCGCCAGCAGCTTGGACCCGGACAATGAGCAGTTCTTC	TRBV5-1	.	TRBJ2-1	.